A selection of T cell receptor beta chains follows, all from one sample in a study of CD8+ T cells in alopecia areata. Data came from immunoSEQ multiplex PCR; TCRdb stores just in-frame clones and leaves some out. The sample holds about 250,000 clones; 50% to 75% are singletons and the top ten take about 0.88%. This specimen was CD4+ T cells sorted from blood, taken around week 54, from a patient treated with tofacitinib. The receptors were gathered from a human donor with alopecia areata. Both conserved end residues are part of each CDR3.

CDR3 length: 13; V gene: TRBV7-2; CDR3 protein: CASSLAGTYEQYF
CDR3 length: 11; V gene: TRBV20-1; CDR3 protein: CSARGLYEQYF
CDR3 length: 16; V gene: TRBV5-6; CDR3 protein: CASSSAWDGYNSPLHF
CDR3 length: 12; V gene: TRBV30; CDR3 protein: CASLTSSDEQFF
CDR3 length: 14; V gene: TRBV7-9; CDR3 protein: CASSMRLARETQYF
CDR3 length: 13; V gene: TRBV29-1; CDR3 protein: CSVLGRDTGELFF
CDR3 length: 10; V gene: TRBV7-9; CDR3 protein: CASSLGEQFF
CDR3 length: 15; V gene: TRBV30; CDR3 protein: CAWSPGLEGSQPQHF
CDR3 length: 14; V gene: TRBV9; CDR3 protein: CASSAISSNYGYTF
CDR3 length: 15; V gene: TRBV16; CDR3 protein: CASSQFEGLNTEAFF
CDR3 length: 14; V gene: TRBV5-4; CDR3 protein: CASSFGQHQETQYF
CDR3 length: 15; V gene: TRBV5-1; CDR3 protein: CASSLGGGANTEAFF
CDR3 length: 13; V gene: TRBV29-1; CDR3 protein: CSVAMTVSYEQYF
CDR3 length: 14; V gene: TRBV30; CDR3 protein: CAWFTGVSYNEQFF
CDR3 length: 13; V gene: TRBV4-3; CDR3 protein: CASSQGQGEGYTF
CDR3 length: 11; V gene: TRBV29-1; CDR3 protein: CSVVGSGELFF
CDR3 length: 13; V gene: TRBV29-1; CDR3 protein: CSVRDSYDSPLHF
CDR3 length: 13; V gene: TRBV27; CDR3 protein: CASRPLGRYEQYF
CDR3 length: 14; V gene: TRBV30; CDR3 protein: CAWSGLSSYNEQFF
CDR3 length: 13; V gene: TRBV25-1; CDR3 protein: CASSGVANYGYTF
CDR3 length: 14; V gene: TRBV5-1; CDR3 protein: CASSLDSGANVLTF
CDR3 length: 14; V gene: TRBV6-5; CDR3 protein: CASSRTEYNSPLHF
CDR3 length: 15; V gene: TRBV15; CDR3 protein: CATSMEGQVYNEQFF
CDR3 length: 15; V gene: TRBV4-1; CDR3 protein: CASSQGDWTNEKLFF
CDR3 length: 16; V gene: TRBV5-4; CDR3 protein: CASSSGLAGKVNEQFF
CDR3 length: 13; V gene: TRBV9; CDR3 protein: CASSVTDNQPQHF
CDR3 length: 15; V gene: TRBV5-4; CDR3 protein: CASRPGTSNNSPLHF
CDR3 length: 13; V gene: TRBV29-1; CDR3 protein: CSVTGRNNEKLFF
CDR3 length: 14; V gene: TRBV30; CDR3 protein: CAWRQGVSNTEAFF
CDR3 length: 12; V gene: TRBV5-4; CDR3 protein: CASTSGADPLHF
CDR3 length: 15; V gene: TRBV19; CDR3 protein: CASSIALQSSYEQYF
CDR3 length: 15; V gene: TRBV7-9; CDR3 protein: CASSPEGRYNEKLFF
CDR3 length: 16; V gene: TRBV9; CDR3 protein: CASSGGTNIAKNIQYF
CDR3 length: 12; V gene: TRBV29-1; CDR3 protein: CSVGGYSYEQYF
CDR3 length: 15; V gene: TRBV7-6; CDR3 protein: CASSGQDVNTGELFF
CDR3 length: 11; V gene: TRBV7-9; CDR3 protein: CASRLNEKLFF
CDR3 length: 13; V gene: TRBV6-5; CDR3 protein: CASHTGSKTEAFF
CDR3 length: 12; V gene: TRBV29-1; CDR3 protein: CSVREATGELFF
CDR3 length: 13; V gene: TRBV29-1; CDR3 protein: CSVESPGVYEQYF
CDR3 length: 18; V gene: TRBV4-3; CDR3 protein: CASSRFPGRTADNSPLHF
CDR3 length: 15; V gene: TRBV18; CDR3 protein: CASSPVPTVNTEAFF
CDR3 length: 14; V gene: TRBV29-1; CDR3 protein: CSVGLTGVIAEQYF
CDR3 length: 11; V gene: TRBV29-1; CDR3 protein: CSVGQAHEQYF
CDR3 length: 12; V gene: TRBV25-1; CDR3 protein: CASSERGETQYF
CDR3 length: 14; V gene: TRBV30; CDR3 protein: CAWNGWGNSVGYTF
CDR3 length: 12; V gene: TRBV6-6; CDR3 protein: CATGPGANVLTF
CDR3 length: 16; V gene: TRBV19; CDR3 protein: CASSQNLGQGFNEQFF
CDR3 length: 13; V gene: TRBV14; CDR3 protein: CASSQQTSSEQYF
CDR3 length: 16; V gene: TRBV30; CDR3 protein: CAWSVLRGAPGYGYTF
CDR3 length: 14; V gene: TRBV30; CDR3 protein: CAWNWLTGGTEAFF